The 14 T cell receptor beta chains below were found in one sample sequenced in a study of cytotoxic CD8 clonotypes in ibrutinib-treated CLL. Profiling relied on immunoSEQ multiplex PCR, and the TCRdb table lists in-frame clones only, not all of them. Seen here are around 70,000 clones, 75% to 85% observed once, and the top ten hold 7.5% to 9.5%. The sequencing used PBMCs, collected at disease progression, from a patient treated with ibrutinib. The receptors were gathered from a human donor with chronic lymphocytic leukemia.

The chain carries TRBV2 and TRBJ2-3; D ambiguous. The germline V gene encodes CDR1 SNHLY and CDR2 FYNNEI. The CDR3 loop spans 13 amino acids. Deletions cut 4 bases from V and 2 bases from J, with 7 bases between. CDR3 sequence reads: CASSVIYTDTQYF. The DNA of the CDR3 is TGTGCCAGCAGTGTAATTTACACAGATACGCAGTATTTT.

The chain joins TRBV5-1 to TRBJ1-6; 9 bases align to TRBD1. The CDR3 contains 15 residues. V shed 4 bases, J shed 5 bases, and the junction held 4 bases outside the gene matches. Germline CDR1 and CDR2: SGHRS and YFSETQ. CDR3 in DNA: TGCGCCAGCAGCACCGGACAGGGGAATAATTCACCCCTCCACTTT. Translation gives CASSTGQGNNSPLHF. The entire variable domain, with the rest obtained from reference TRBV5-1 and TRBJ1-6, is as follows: KAGVTQTPRYLIKTRGQQVTLSCSPISGHRSVSWYQQTPGQGLQFLFEYFSETQRNKGNFPGRFSGRQFSNSRSEMNVSTLELGDSALYLCASSTGQGNNSPLHFGNGTRLTVT.

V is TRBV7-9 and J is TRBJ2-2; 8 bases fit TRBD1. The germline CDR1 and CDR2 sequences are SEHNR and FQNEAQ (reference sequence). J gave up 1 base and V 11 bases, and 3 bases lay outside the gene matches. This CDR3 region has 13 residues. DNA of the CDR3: TGTGCCGTAGACAGGGGGAACACCGGGGAGCTGTTTTTT. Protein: CAVDRGNTGELFF.

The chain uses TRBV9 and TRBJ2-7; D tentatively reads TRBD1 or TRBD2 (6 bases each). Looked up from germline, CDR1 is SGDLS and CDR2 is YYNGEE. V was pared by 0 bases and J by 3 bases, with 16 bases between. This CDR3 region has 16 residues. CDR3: CASSVGSFGGDYEQYF. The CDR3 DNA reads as TGTGCCAGCAGCGTAGGAAGTTTCGGGGGCGACTACGAGCAGTACTTC.

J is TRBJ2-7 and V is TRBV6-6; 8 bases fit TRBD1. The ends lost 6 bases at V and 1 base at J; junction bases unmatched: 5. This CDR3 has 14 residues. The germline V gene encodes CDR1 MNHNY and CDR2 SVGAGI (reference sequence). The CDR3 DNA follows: TGTGCCAGCAGGTTCCGGGACAGGTCCTACGAGCAGTACTTC. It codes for CASRFRDRSYEQYF.

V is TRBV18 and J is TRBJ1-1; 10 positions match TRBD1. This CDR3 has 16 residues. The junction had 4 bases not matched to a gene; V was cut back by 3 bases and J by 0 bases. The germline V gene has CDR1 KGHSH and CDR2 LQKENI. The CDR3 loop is CASSPGTGVMNTEAFF. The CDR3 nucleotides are TGTGCCAGCTCACCTGGGACAGGGGTAATGAACACTGAAGCTTTCTTT.

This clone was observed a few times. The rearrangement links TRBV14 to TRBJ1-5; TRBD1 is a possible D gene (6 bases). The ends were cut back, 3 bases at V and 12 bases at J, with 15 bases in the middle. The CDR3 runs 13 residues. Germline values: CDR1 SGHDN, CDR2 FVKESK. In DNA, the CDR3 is TGTGCCAGCAGCCAGAATCCACAGGGCCACCAGCATTTT. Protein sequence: CASSQNPQGHQHF.

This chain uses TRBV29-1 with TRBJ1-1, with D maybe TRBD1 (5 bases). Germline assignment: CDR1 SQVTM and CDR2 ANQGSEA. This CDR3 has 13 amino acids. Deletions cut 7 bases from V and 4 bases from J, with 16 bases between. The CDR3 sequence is CSAHGGGGTEAFF. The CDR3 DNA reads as TGCAGCGCCCACGGGGGAGGAGGCACTGAAGCTTTCTTT. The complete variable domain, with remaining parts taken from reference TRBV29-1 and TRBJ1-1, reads SAVISQKPSRDICQRGTSLTIQCQVDSQVTMMFWYRQQPGQSLTLIATANQGSEATYESGFVIDKFPISRPNLTFSTLTVSNMSPEDSSIYLCSAHGGGGTEAFFGQGTRLTVV.

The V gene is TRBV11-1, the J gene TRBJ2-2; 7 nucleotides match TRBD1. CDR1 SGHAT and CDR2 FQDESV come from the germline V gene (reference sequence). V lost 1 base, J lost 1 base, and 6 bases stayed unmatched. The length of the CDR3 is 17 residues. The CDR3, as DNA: TGTGCCAGCAGCTTAGGGGACAGTTCTCTGAACACCGGGGAGCTGTTTTTT. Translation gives CASSLGDSSLNTGELFF.

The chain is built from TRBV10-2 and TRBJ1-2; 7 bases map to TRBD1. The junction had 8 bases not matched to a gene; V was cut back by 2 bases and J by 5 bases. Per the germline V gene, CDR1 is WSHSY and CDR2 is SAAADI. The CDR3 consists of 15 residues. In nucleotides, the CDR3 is TGCGCCAGCAGTGAGACGACAGGGAGGGGATATGGCTACACCTTC. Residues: CASSETTGRGYGYTF.

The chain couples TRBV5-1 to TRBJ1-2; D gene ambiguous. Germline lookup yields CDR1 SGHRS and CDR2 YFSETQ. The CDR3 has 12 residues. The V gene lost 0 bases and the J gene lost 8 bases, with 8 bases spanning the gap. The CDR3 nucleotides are TGCGCCAGCAGCTTGGCACAGACCGGCTACACCTTC. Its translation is CASSLAQTGYTF.

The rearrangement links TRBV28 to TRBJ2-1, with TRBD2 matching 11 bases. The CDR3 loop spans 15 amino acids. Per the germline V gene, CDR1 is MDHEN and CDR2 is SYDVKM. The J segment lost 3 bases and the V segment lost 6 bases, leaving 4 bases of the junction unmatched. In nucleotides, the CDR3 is TGTGCCAGCAGACTAACTAGCGGGGGCTACAATGAGCAGTTCTTC. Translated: CASRLTSGGYNEQFF.

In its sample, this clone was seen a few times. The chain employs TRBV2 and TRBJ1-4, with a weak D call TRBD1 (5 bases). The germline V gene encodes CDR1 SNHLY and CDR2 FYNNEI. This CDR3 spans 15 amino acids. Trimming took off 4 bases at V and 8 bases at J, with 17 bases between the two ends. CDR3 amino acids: CASSAGNGVWEKLFF. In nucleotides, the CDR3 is TGTGCCAGCAGTGCAGGGAACGGGGTGTGGGAAAAACTGTTTTTT. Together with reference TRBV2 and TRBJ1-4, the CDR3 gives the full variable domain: EPEVTQTPSHQVTQMGQEVILRCVPISNHLYFYWYRQILGQKVEFLVSFYNNEISEKSEIFDDQFSVERPDGSNFTLKIRSTKLEDSAMYFCASSAGNGVWEKLFFGSGTQLSVL.

The DNA of the CDR3 is TGCGCCAGCAGTGACAGCCCGAGCAGCTCCTACGAGCAGTACTTC. The encoded protein is CASSDSPSSSYEQYF. The V gene is TRBV5-1, the J gene TRBJ2-7; maybe TRBD1 (5 bases). Germline V gene sequence: CDR1 SGHRS, CDR2 YFSETQ. CDR3 size: 15 residues. V was clipped by 5 bases and J by 0 bases, with 15 bases between them.